The TCR beta chain described here comes from a study of blood T cell repertoires in COVID-19. After removal of 6 bases from V and 5 bases from J, the junction contained 12 bases not matched to a gene. Germline V gene data show CDR1 as MNHNY and CDR2 as SVGAGI (reference sequence). The CDR3 covers 16 residues. Some clones are missing from TCRdb's copy, which holds only in-frame ones; the method was immunoSEQ multiplex PCR. The table includes about 130,000 clones, roughly 72% detected once. The chain joins TRBV6-6 to TRBJ2-5; 10 bases are a match to TRBD2. This clonotype was sampled from a man aged 55 to 70 with acute or convalescent COVID-19. Sequencing was performed on peripheral blood. The CDR3: CASSLQSGRADETQYF. Written as DNA, the CDR3 is TGTGCCAGCAGCTTACAGAGCGGGAGGGCGGATGAGACCCAGTACTTC.